A selection of T cell receptor beta chains follows, all from one sample in a study of OX40 agonist ivuxolimab in advanced cancers. Clones were sequenced by immunoSEQ multiplex PCR, and TCRdb holds only the in-frame ones, with some missing. The table has 50,000 to 70,000 clones, approximately 83% seen once. This specimen was CD4+ or CD8+ T cells sorted from blood, taken in a trial of the OX40 agonist ivuxolimab. The receptors come from an adult with an advanced solid tumor such as melanoma, head and neck, liver or kidney cancer. Both conserved end residues are part of each CDR3. The D gene is left open where the match is weak.

cdr3_aa: CASSSSPPNTGELFF
cdr3_length: 15
j_call: TRBJ2-2
v_call: TRBV7-3
d_call: NA

cdr3_aa: CASSIRSEPQHF
cdr3_length: 12
j_call: TRBJ1-5
v_call: TRBV19
d_call: NA

cdr3_aa: CASSPGIETGSYEQYF
cdr3_length: 16
j_call: TRBJ2-7
v_call: TRBV27
d_call: TRBD1

cdr3_aa: CASSQGGGAGGYTF
cdr3_length: 14
j_call: TRBJ1-2
v_call: TRBV4-3
d_call: NA

cdr3_aa: CASSPLGGGEQYF
cdr3_length: 13
j_call: TRBJ2-7
v_call: TRBV7-7
d_call: TRBD2

cdr3_aa: CASQADYEKLFF
cdr3_length: 12
j_call: TRBJ1-4
v_call: TRBV6-5
d_call: NA

cdr3_aa: CASSGGEDGSSYEQYF
cdr3_length: 16
j_call: TRBJ2-7
v_call: TRBV9
d_call: NA

cdr3_aa: CASSFLGFQGGKNIQYF
cdr3_length: 17
j_call: TRBJ2-4
v_call: TRBV7-8
d_call: NA

cdr3_aa: CASSLGRDTQYF
cdr3_length: 12
j_call: TRBJ2-3
v_call: TRBV5-4
d_call: NA

cdr3_aa: CASSVGHEQFF
cdr3_length: 11
j_call: TRBJ2-1
v_call: TRBV9
d_call: NA

cdr3_aa: CASSVEGGGAETQYF
cdr3_length: 15
j_call: TRBJ2-5
v_call: TRBV9
d_call: NA

cdr3_aa: CASSVDRAGTYEQYF
cdr3_length: 15
j_call: TRBJ2-7
v_call: TRBV9
d_call: NA

cdr3_aa: CASSIYTDTQYF
cdr3_length: 12
j_call: TRBJ2-3
v_call: TRBV7-9
d_call: NA

cdr3_aa: CASSDDSSYQPQHF
cdr3_length: 14
j_call: TRBJ1-5
v_call: TRBV7-6
d_call: NA

cdr3_aa: CASRPTGFGPGELFF
cdr3_length: 15
j_call: TRBJ2-2
v_call: TRBV6-5
d_call: NA

cdr3_aa: CSSRGYGTEAFF
cdr3_length: 12
j_call: TRBJ1-1
v_call: TRBV29-1
d_call: NA

cdr3_aa: CASSESGEFYSNQPQHF
cdr3_length: 17
j_call: TRBJ1-5
v_call: TRBV6-1
d_call: NA

cdr3_aa: CASSQGIGGDTGQPQHF
cdr3_length: 17
j_call: TRBJ1-5
v_call: TRBV4-3
d_call: NA

cdr3_aa: CASSQDFWNGPNTEAFF
cdr3_length: 17
j_call: TRBJ1-1
v_call: TRBV14
d_call: NA